Following are 27 T cell receptor beta chains from one sample sequenced in a study of CD8 T cells in ankylosing spondylitis (dated by TCRdb to between 2016 and 2019). Overall study outcomes, separate from this receptor: Blood from ankylosing spondylitis patients appeared to be characterized by a TCR beta motif composed of roughly eight highly homologous amino acid variants.

The library was prepared using 5' RACE. Sequencer: Illumina HiSeq 2500. Starting from the raw public reads, TCRdb applied fastp trimming at Q25, assembled clones with MiXCR and retained in-frame beta chains. Identical CDR3 proteins give one entry, which carries the most common genes and DNA. The table for this sample lists around 770,000 distinct CDR3 sequences; around 11% of them were counted only once. Approximately 0.46% of the sample lies in the top ten. No antigen is known for these receptors. Sequencing was performed on blood, either unsorted or a sorted T cell fraction (not recorded which). All receptors derive from a male donor with ankylosing spondylitis.

V and J are TRBV7-8 and TRBJ2-2, with 10 bases matching TRBD2. Germline lookup yields CDR1 SGHVS and CDR2 FQNEAQ. CDR3 size: 15 residues. V dropped 9 bases and J dropped 5; count of bases not matched to a gene: 9. CDR3 nucleotide sequence: TGTGCCAGTTCTAGCGGGAGCGTAGGGACCGGGGAGCTGTTTTTT. Residues: CASSSGSVGTGELFF.

The table lists this clonotype with many counts. The J gene is TRBJ2-2, the V gene TRBV5-1; 10 bases line up with TRBD1. The CDR3 loop spans 15 amino acids. Germline CDR1 SGHRS, CDR2 YFSETQ. The ends lost 3 bases at V and 5 bases at J; junction bases unmatched: 4. DNA of the CDR3: TGCGCCAGCAGCTCATGGACAGGGGGAACCGGGGAGCTGTTTTTT. Its translation: CASSSWTGGTGELFF.

A few counts support this clonotype. J is TRBJ2-1 and V is TRBV24-1; D unclear. V lost 7 bases and J 6 bases, leaving 12 bases between the germline ends. Germline-derived CDR1 and CDR2 are KGHDR and SFDVKD. The CDR3 contains 13 residues. CDR3 nucleotide sequence: TGTGCCACCAGCGTCCTGGACCGCAATGAGCAGTTCTTC. This codes for CATSVLDRNEQFF.

The table lists this clonotype with many counts. J is TRBJ2-1 and V is TRBV7-8; 7 bases agree with TRBD1. The junction had 9 bases not matched to a gene; V was cut back by 8 bases and J by 2 bases. This CDR3 spans 15 amino acids. The germline CDR1 and CDR2 sequences are SGHVS and FQNEAQ. As DNA, the CDR3 is TGTGCCAGCGCCCAGGGGGTGATAACCTACAATGAGCAGTTCTTC. Its translation: CASAQGVITYNEQFF.

The chain recombines TRBV7-2 with TRBJ2-7, with D uncertain. The CDR3 covers 13 residues. V was cut by 5 bases and J by 5 bases, with 13 bases left in between. Germline V lookup: CDR1 SGHTA, CDR2 FQGNSA. The CDR3 loop is CASSINGDNEQYF. CDR3 nucleotides: TGTGCCAGCAGCATTAATGGAGATAACGAGCAGTACTTC.

This clonotype has a handful of counts. The chain links TRBV20-1 to TRBJ1-1; D remains ambiguous. Trimming shortened V by 3 bases and J by 1 base, and 6 bases separated the two germline ends. Germline lookup yields CDR1 DFQATT and CDR2 SNEGSKA (reference sequence). The CDR3 runs 12 residues. As DNA, the CDR3 is TGCAGTGCTAGTGCGGCGAACACTGAAGCTTTCTTT. The encoded protein is CSASAANTEAFF.

The table lists this clonotype with a few counts. The rearrangement joins TRBV5-4 to TRBJ2-3, with 7 bases fitting TRBD2. The CDR3 is 15 residues long. Per the germline V gene, CDR1 is SGHNT and CDR2 is YYREEE (reference sequence). After removal of 0 bases from V and 4 bases from J, the junction contained 5 bases not matched to a gene. CDR3 DNA sequence: TGTGCCAGCAGCTTGGAAGTGGGGGGGGCAGATACGCAGTATTTT. Protein sequence: CASSLEVGGADTQYF.

This clonotype was recorded a few times. The chain couples TRBV5-6 to TRBJ2-5; 9 positions match TRBD1. The V gene's germline CDR1 is SGHDT and CDR2 YYEEEE. V trimming: 4 bases; J trimming: 4 bases; junction bases outside the gene matches: 11. The CDR3 is 16 residues long. The CDR3 nucleotides read TGTGCCAGCAGCCAGCCCGGGACAGGGCGTCGAGAGACCCAGTACTTC. Translating gives CASSQPGTGRRETQYF.

This clonotype was observed a handful of times. The chain couples TRBV7-9 to TRBJ2-5; TRBD1 matches 8 bases. The CDR3 totals 14 residues. Germline CDR1 reads SEHNR; CDR2 reads FQNEAQ (reference sequence). The V segment lost 6 bases and the J segment 6 bases; nucleotides outside the gene matches: 9. Here the CDR3 reads CASRYRGDMQTQYF. The CDR3 DNA sequence: TGTGCCAGCAGATACAGGGGGGACATGCAGACCCAGTACTTC.

As for this clonotype: At one of its ends the junction is not consistent with the germline gene, which may arise from a read error. J is TRBJ2-5 and V is TRBV7-7; D gene uncertain. This CDR3 is 13 amino acids long. CDR1 SSHAT and CDR2 FNYEAQ come from the germline V gene (reference sequence). The CDR3: CASSLGTVETQYF. In nucleotides, the CDR3 is TGTGCTAGCAGCTTAGGAACAGTCGAGACCCAGTACTTC.

The table lists this clonotype with a few counts. The chain carries TRBV24-1 and TRBJ2-5; 9 bases line up with TRBD1. There are 16 residues in the CDR3. J was trimmed by 4 bases and V by 4 bases; bases with no gene match: 9. Per germline, CDR1 KGHDR and CDR2 SFDVKD. This CDR3 reads CATSDTTGGGRETQYF. The CDR3 coding sequence is TGTGCCACCAGTGACACGACAGGGGGGGGACGAGAGACCCAGTACTTC.

This chain links TRBV5-8 with TRBJ2-5, with D maybe TRBD2 (5 bases). V was pared by 3 bases and J by 3 bases, with 9 bases between. Germline V CDR1 and CDR2: SGHTS, YDEGEE. CDR3 size: 13 residues. Here the CDR3 reads CASSWAGEETQYF. CDR3 sequence (DNA): TGTGCCAGCAGCTGGGCGGGTGAAGAGACCCAGTACTTC. The entire variable domain, with the rest obtained from reference TRBV5-8 and TRBJ2-5, is as follows: EAGVTQSPTHLIKTRGQQATLRCSPISGHTSVYWYQQALGLGLQFLLWYDEGEERNRGNFPPRFSGRQFPNYSSELNVNALELEDSALYLCASSWAGEETQYFGPGTRLLVL.

This sequence joins TRBV7-3 and TRBJ2-6; 9 bases are shared with TRBD1. The CDR3 is 18 residues long. The J segment lost 0 bases and the V segment lost 1 base, leaving 4 bases of the junction unmatched. Per the germline V gene, CDR1 is SGHTA and CDR2 is FQGTGA. The CDR3 bases are TGTGCCAGCAGCTTAAGGCTGGGACAGGGCTCTGGGGCCAACGTCCTGACTTTC. It translates to CASSLRLGQGSGANVLTF.

The V gene is TRBV6-1, the J gene TRBJ1-6, with a weak D call TRBD1 (6 bases). The CDR3 spans 13 residues. CDR1 and CDR2 (germline): MNHNS, SASEGT. V was cut by 8 bases and J by 3 bases, with 8 bases left in between. The CDR3 DNA sequence: TGTGCCAGCGGACAGATCTATAATTCACCCCTCCACTTT. The encoded protein is CASGQIYNSPLHF.

Only a few counts were recorded for this clonotype. This sequence joins TRBV20-1 and TRBJ2-5, with D possibly TRBD1 on 6 matching bases. CDR3 size: 13 residues. Germline loops: CDR1 DFQATT, CDR2 SNEGSKA (reference sequence). V lost 2 bases, J lost 1 base, and 8 bases lay in between. The CDR3 bases are TGCAGTGCTAGACGGACAGCCCAAGAGACCCAGTACTTC. It yields the protein CSARRTAQETQYF.

The chain is built from TRBV20-1 and TRBJ2-7; 8 bases match TRBD1. The CDR3 covers 13 residues. V lost 4 bases to trimming and J lost 3 bases; unmatched junction nucleotides: 5. Per the germline V gene, CDR1 is DFQATT and CDR2 is SNEGSKA (reference sequence). This chain's CDR3 is CSANRDRIYEQYF. The CDR3 region has the DNA TGCAGTGCTAACCGGGACAGGATCTACGAGCAGTACTTC.

The chain links TRBV5-1 to TRBJ1-4; 10 positions match TRBD1. Germline values: CDR1 SGHRS, CDR2 YFSETQ. V lost 0 bases to trimming and J lost 6 bases; unmatched junction nucleotides: 2. This CDR3 has 15 residues. This CDR3 is CASSLEGQGYEKLFF. The CDR3 DNA reads TGCGCCAGCAGCTTGGAGGGACAGGGGTATGAAAAACTGTTTTTT.

This clonotype was detected many times. CDR3 bases: TGTGCCAGCAGCCAATCGAGGGGGAGCAATCAGCCCCAGCATTTT. It translates to CASSQSRGSNQPQHF. The chain couples TRBV16 to TRBJ1-5, with D possibly being TRBD1 (6 bases). With 0 bases removed from V and 1 base from J, the gap between germline ends came to 7 bases. Germline values: CDR1 KGHSY, CDR2 FQNENV. There are 15 residues in the CDR3.

This chain links TRBV20-1 with TRBJ2-7, with D perhaps assigned TRBD1 or TRBD2 (5 bases each). Germline values: CDR1 DFQATT, CDR2 SNEGSKA (reference sequence). The CDR3 covers 14 residues. Trimming stripped 3 bases from V and 3 bases from J, with 15 bases between. CDR3: CSARRGNSFYEQYF. In DNA, the CDR3 is TGCAGTGCTAGGAGGGGAAATTCTTTCTACGAGCAGTACTTC.

CDR3 sequence reads: CSARDHKGSSYEQYF. CDR3 in DNA: TGCAGTGCTAGAGATCACAAAGGGAGCTCCTACGAGCAGTACTTC. V usage is TRBV20-1 and J usage is TRBJ2-7; the D gene is possibly TRBD2 (5 bases). The CDR3 length is 15 residues. V lost 0 bases, J lost 0 bases, and 12 bases lay in between. Germline V gives CDR1 DFQATT, CDR2 SNEGSKA (reference sequence).

This rearrangement joins TRBV7-8 to TRBJ2-7; D unclear. With 5 bases removed from V and 0 bases from J, the gap between germline ends came to 17 bases. The CDR3 runs to 16 residues. CDR1 SGHVS and CDR2 FQNEAQ come from the germline V gene. The CDR3 protein is CASSLRYRLSSYEQYF. The CDR3 DNA is TGTGCCAGCAGCCTTCGATACAGATTATCCTCCTACGAGCAGTACTTC.

This clonotype was counted at least ten times. A junction boundary mismatches the germline segment, possibly from a read error. J is TRBJ2-1 and V is TRBV5-1; the match to TRBD2 covers 7 bases. The CDR3 is 15 residues long. Germline loops: CDR1 SGHRS, CDR2 YFSETQ. The CDR3 reads CASSLVAGSYNEQFF. Written as DNA, the CDR3 is TGTGCCAGCAGCTTAGTAGCGGGCTCCTACAATGAGCAGTTCTTC.

This clonotype has ten or more counts. The rearrangement uses TRBV20-1 and TRBJ1-1; TRBD1 is a possible D gene (5 bases). The CDR3 has 13 amino acids. The V and J ends lost 5 bases and 4 bases respectively, with 14 bases between them. The germline CDR1 and CDR2 sequences are DFQATT and SNEGSKA (reference sequence). The DNA of the CDR3 is TGCAGTGCTGAGCTCGGGGGGAGCACTGAAGCTTTCTTT. It is translated as CSAELGGSTEAFF.

This clonotype was seen repeatedly, ten times or more. This rearrangement joins TRBV6-2 or TRBV6-3 to TRBJ2-5, with D perhaps matching TRBD1 or TRBD2 (6 bases each). Trimming took 5 bases from V and 5 from J, leaving 21 bases between them. From germline, CDR1 is MNHEY and CDR2 SVGEGT. The CDR3 covers 16 residues. In DNA, the CDR3 is TGTGCCAGCAGTCCCTCGAGGACGGGGGCTGTGGAGACCCAGTACTTC. Amino acid sequence: CASSPSRTGAVETQYF.

This clonotype was counted at least ten times. The rearrangement links TRBV20-1 to TRBJ1-6; no reliable D call. The length of the CDR3 is 14 residues. Trimming removed 8 bases at V and 8 bases at J, with 19 bases between. Germline V gives CDR1 DFQATT, CDR2 SNEGSKA (reference sequence). For the CDR3, the DNA is TGCAGTCCTCTACGAGGCAACACGGATTCACCCCTCCACTTT. Translating gives CSPLRGNTDSPLHF.

The chain has TRBV7-9 and TRBJ1-1, with D unresolved. Germline values: CDR1 SEHNR, CDR2 FQNEAQ (reference sequence). V was trimmed by 0 bases and J by 6 bases, leaving 8 bases between them. The CDR3 totals 13 residues. The CDR3, as DNA: TGTGCCAGCAGCTTAGCCGCCGTCCCTGAAGCTTTCTTT. Protein: CASSLAAVPEAFF.

This clonotype was seen only a few times. The chain combines TRBV2 with TRBJ1-1, with unresolved D. The CDR3 consists of 12 residues. Trimming cost V 8 bases and J 1 base, with 8 bases left between them. Germline V gene sequence: CDR1 SNHLY, CDR2 FYNNEI. This CDR3 reads CASEDQNTEAFF. The CDR3 DNA reads as TGTGCCAGCGAAGACCAGAACACTGAAGCTTTCTTT.